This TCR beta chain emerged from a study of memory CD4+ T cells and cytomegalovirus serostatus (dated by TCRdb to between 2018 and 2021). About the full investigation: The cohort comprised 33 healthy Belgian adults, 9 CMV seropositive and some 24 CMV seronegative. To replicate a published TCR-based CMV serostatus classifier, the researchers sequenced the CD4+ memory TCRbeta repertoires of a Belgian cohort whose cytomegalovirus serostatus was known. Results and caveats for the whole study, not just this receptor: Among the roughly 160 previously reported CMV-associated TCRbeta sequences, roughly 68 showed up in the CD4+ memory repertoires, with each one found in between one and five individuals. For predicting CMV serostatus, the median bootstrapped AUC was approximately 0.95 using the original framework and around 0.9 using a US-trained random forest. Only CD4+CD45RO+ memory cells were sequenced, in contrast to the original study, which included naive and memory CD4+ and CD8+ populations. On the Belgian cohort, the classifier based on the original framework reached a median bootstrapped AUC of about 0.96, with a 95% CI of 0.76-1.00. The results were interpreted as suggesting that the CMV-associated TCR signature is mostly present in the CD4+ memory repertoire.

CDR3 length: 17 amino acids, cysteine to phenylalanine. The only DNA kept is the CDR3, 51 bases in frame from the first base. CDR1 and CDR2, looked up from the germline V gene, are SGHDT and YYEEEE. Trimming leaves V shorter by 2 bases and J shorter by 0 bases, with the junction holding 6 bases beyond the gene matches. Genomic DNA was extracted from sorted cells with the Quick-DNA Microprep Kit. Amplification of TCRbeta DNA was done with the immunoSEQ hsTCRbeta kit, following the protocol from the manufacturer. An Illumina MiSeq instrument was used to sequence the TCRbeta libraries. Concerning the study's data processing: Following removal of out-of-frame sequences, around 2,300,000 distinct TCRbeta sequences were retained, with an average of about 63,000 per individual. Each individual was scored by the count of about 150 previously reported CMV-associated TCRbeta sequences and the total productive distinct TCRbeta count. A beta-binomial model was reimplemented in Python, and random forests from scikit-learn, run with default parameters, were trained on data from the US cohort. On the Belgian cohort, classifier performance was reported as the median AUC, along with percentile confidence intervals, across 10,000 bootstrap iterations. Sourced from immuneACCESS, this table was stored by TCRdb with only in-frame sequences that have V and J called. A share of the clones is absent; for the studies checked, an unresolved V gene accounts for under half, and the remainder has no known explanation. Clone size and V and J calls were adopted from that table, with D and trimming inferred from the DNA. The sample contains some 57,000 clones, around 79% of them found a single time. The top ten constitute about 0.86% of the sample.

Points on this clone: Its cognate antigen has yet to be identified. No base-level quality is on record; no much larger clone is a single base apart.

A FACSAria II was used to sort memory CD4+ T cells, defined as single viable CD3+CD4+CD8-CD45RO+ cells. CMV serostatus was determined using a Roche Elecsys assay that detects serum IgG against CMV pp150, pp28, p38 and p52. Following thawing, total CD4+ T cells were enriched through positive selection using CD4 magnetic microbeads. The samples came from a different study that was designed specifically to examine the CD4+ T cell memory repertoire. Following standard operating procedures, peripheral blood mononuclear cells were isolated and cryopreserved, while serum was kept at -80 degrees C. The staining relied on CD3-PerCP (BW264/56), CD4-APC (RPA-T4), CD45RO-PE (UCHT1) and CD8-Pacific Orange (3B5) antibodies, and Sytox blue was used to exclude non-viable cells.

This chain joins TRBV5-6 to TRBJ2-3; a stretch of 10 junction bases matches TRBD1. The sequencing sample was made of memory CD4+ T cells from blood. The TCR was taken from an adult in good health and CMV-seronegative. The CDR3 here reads CASSFRTGGLSTDTQYF. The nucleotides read TGTGCCAGCAGCTTTCGGACAGGGGGTTTGAGCACAGATACGCAGTATTTT.